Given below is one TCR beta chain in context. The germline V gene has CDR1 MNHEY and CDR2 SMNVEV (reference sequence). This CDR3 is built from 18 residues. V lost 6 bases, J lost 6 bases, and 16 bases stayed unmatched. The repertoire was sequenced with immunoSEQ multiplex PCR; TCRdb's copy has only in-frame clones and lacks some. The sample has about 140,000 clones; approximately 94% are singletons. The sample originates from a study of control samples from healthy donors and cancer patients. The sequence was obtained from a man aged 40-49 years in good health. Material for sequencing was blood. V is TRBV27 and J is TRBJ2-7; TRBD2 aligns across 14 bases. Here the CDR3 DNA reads TGTGCCAGCAGCGTCTTTGGGACTAGCGGGAGAATTTGGGGCGAGCAGTACTTC. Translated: CASSVFGTSGRIWGEQYF.